This T cell receptor (beta chain) was sequenced for a study of identical twins (dated by TCRdb to 2015 to 2016). Describing the broader study: To test whether fetal clonotypes persist, this study deep-sequenced TCR alpha and beta repertoires from monozygotic twins, from unrelated adults of various ages, and from cord blood. To rule out contamination, the twin experiments were replicated at different times with different library preparation protocols.

This clonotype was detected a few times. Its antigen is still unknown. No base qualities exist here, and no much larger clone lies one base off it. The paper's findings and limits, for the study overall: The excess sharing between twins in beta out-of-frame sequences was weaker because fewer shared sequences reduced the signal-to-noise ratio. Recombination models systematically underestimated out-of-frame TCR alpha sharing in monozygotic twins but agreed with sharing between unrelated individuals. Because the same donors could not be followed over many years, the conclusions depended on cross-sectional statistical analysis. Fewer insertions were carried by abundant cord blood beta clonotypes, a similar but weaker trend appeared in young adult naive repertoires, and no such trend appeared in memory repertoires. Zero-insertion analyses could be partly confounded by invariant T cells such as MAIT and iNKT, though diverse VJ usage argued against such confounding for most clonotypes. Compared with coincidental sharing between unrelated individuals, out-of-frame TCR alpha sequences shared between twins had an excess of sequences with low generation probability.

The library was generated by 5' RACE. Sequencing was carried out with an Illumina HiSeq 2000. Template switching introduced a universal primer binding site; the final cDNA contained a unique molecular identifier, enabling accurate counting of TCR cDNA molecules. First-strand cDNA for TCR alpha and beta chains was synthesized from specific primers in the conserved constant-segment region. To control for contamination, each cDNA library was double barcoded with a SMART-Mk sample barcode plus Illumina barcodes. TruSeq adapter sequences along with Illumina sample barcodes were introduced in two successive PCR steps. The TCR alpha and beta cDNA libraries were sequenced on the Illumina HiSeq platform using custom primers. In the authors' own workflow: Unique molecular identifiers were extracted from raw reads with MiGEC, and CDR3 positions were determined with MiXCR. Recombination models were inferred per individual with the repgenHMM and IGoR tools using an EM algorithm. Shared clonotypes were analyzed with the tcR package in R, and sharing was normalized by the product of cloneset sizes. To study raw recombination without the effects of thymic and clonal selection, out-of-frame nonproductive sequences were analyzed. TCRdb passed the public sequencing reads through fastp at Q25 and MiXCR, retaining productive beta sequences. Each entry merges the rows of one CDR3 protein and shows their most common DNA and genes. Clone size and V and J calls follow TCRdb, not the original study. The sample table holds 1.5 million to 2 million distinct CDR3 sequences, of which roughly a third were seen once. The biggest ten clones account for around 0.25% of the sample.

The V end loses 2 bases and the J end loses 1 base, and a stretch of 14 bases separates them. The CDR3 goes from the cysteine to the phenylalanine over 16 residues. The retained sequence is limited to the CDR3, 48 bases, with the frame set at the first base. All donors were healthy Caucasians. The sequenced sample was cord blood. The source is a newborn girl in good health. The sequence joins TRBV12-3 or TRBV12-4 to TRBJ1-1; the best D guess is TRBD1, with 5 bases matching. Here is the DNA: TGTGCCAGCAGTTTATGGGCAGGGCGGAGGAACACTGAAGCTTTCTTT. It is translated as CASSLWAGRRNTEAFF.